This T cell receptor beta chain was retrieved from a study of T cell responses to AZD1222 COVID-19 vaccine. Study observations and caveats: The reported proportion of spike-specific TCRs targeting unmutated variant regions was nearly half. Increases in Spike-specific TCR breadth and depth were seen after two AZD1222 doses.

The study pooled second doses at about 4 or about 12 weeks. This CDR3 contains 15 residues. Per the germline V gene, CDR1 is SGHTA and CDR2 is FQGNSA. V was shortened by 1 base and J by 0 bases, with 9 bases between the two germline ends. Turning to this clone: The antigen remains undetermined. The sample contains more than one DNA sequence encoding this CDR3.

TCRdb keeps only in-frame clones here, not all; method: immunoSEQ multiplex PCR. This table holds about 150,000 clones, about 93% found once. V usage is TRBV7-2 and J usage is TRBJ1-2; D unresolved. The sample consisted of peripheral blood, taken 28 days after the second AZD1222 dose. This TCR derives from an adult who received the AZD1222 COVID-19 vaccine. The CDR3 region is CASSLGPDSNYGYTF. The CDR3 nucleotides are TGTGCCAGCAGCTTAGGCCCGGACTCTAACTATGGCTACACCTTC. The whole variable domain, remainder taken from reference TRBV7-2 and TRBJ1-2, is GAGVSQSPSNKVTEKGKDVELRCDPISGHTALYWYRQSLGQGLEFLIYFQGNSAPDKSGLPSDRFSAERTGGSVSTLTIQRTQQEDSAVYLCASSLGPDSNYGYTFGSGTRLTVV.